Given below is one T cell receptor (beta chain) in context. Its antigen remains unidentified. The sample originates from a study of human T cells and chemical hapten exposure. On the study more broadly: 2% DPC applied to a roughly 2 cm by roughly 2 cm arm area sensitized donors.

Documented time point: patch test 2, 6 weeks after DPC sensitization. As to treatment: therapeutic diphenylcyclopropenone sensitization with weekly scalp DPC. In germline, CDR1 is SGHDT, CDR2 YYEEEE. V shed 4 bases, J shed 7 bases, and the junction held 1 base outside the gene matches. CDR3 length: 13 amino acids. TCRdb re-called the RACE reads with MiXCR, one entry per CDR3 protein. Among 85,000 to 100,000 distinct CDR3 sequences listed, approximately 9.9% were seen once. The study, taken as a whole, reports: Patch test score rose with PT1 expanded TCRs, significant at 8, 16, 32, not 4.

The sequence was collected from a man aged 40-49 years with alopecia areata. Some clones in this sample may be carry-over from other donors' samples. V usage is TRBV5-6 and J usage is TRBJ1-4; 10 positions match TRBD1. The sample consisted of whole blood, taken in connection with sensitization to the hapten diphenylcyclopropenone (DPC). The CDR3: CASSGQGGEKLFF. The CDR3 DNA reads as TGTGCCAGCAGCGGACAGGGGGGTGAAAAACTGTTTTTT.